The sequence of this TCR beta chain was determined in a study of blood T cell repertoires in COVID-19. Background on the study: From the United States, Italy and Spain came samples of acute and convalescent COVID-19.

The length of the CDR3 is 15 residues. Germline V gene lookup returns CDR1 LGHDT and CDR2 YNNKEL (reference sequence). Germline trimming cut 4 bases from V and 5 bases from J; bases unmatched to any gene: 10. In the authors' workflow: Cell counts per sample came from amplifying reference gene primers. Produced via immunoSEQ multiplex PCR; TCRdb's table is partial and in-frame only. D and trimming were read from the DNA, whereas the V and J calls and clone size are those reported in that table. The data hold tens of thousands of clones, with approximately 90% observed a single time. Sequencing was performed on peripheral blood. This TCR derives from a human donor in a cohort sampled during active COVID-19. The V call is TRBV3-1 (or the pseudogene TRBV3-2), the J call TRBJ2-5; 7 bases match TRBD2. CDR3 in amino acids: CASSPRGGPVETQYF. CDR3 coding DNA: TGTGCCAGCAGCCCCCGGGGAGGGCCTGTGGAGACCCAGTACTTC.